The 14 T cell receptor beta chains below come from one sample, sequenced in a study of PD-1 blockade in classical Hodgkin lymphoma. Only in-frame clones appear in the TCRdb table, and some are missing; sequencing was by immunoSEQ multiplex PCR. The table records tens of thousands of clones, over 65% of them present only once. All trial patients relapsed after autologous stem cell transplantation. The sequencing here drew on peripheral blood mononuclear cells (PBMCs), taken before the second cycle of nivolumab. The receptors here all came from a human donor with classical Hodgkin lymphoma.

This clone ranks as large. V usage is TRBV18 and J usage is TRBJ1-1; the D gene is possibly TRBD1 (5 bases). Germline loops: CDR1 KGHSH, CDR2 LQKENI. V lost 6 bases to trimming and J lost 5 bases, with 16 bases between them. The CDR3 consists of 14 residues. CDR3 sequence: CASSRSGGTTEAFF. The CDR3 DNA reads TGTGCCAGCTCGCGTTCTGGGGGGACGACTGAAGCTTTCTTT.

The V gene is TRBV9, the J gene TRBJ2-1; 15 bases are shared with TRBD2. The CDR3 loop spans 20 amino acids. Germline V gene lookup returns CDR1 SGDLS and CDR2 YYNGEE. V dropped 4 bases and J dropped 7; count of bases not matched to a gene: 18. The CDR3 nucleotides are TGTGCCAGCAGCCCCATGGGTACACTCACCGGGACTAGCGGGGGGAATGAGCAGTTCTTC. Its protein product is CASSPMGTLTGTSGGNEQFF.

A word on this clone: Germline and junction disagree at one end, which may indicate a read error. The chain has TRBV4-3 and TRBJ2-7; TRBD1 matches 7 bases. Per the germline V gene, CDR1 is LGHNA and CDR2 is YSLEER. The CDR3 consists of 13 residues. The CDR3 region is CASSQDLGGQANF. The DNA of the CDR3 is TGCGCCAGCAGCCAAGATCTGGGTGGACAGGCAAACTTC.

The V and J genes are TRBV7-2 and TRBJ1-1; 10 positions match TRBD1. The CDR3 loop spans 14 amino acids. Germline loops: CDR1 SGHTA, CDR2 FQGNSA. J lost 3 bases, V lost 4 bases, and 2 bases had no gene match. Here the CDR3 DNA reads TGTGCCAGCAGCTCGGACAGGGGGGACACTGAAGCTTTCTTT. Encoded protein: CASSSDRGDTEAFF.

This chain links TRBV29-1 with TRBJ2-3, with 7 bases that match TRBD2. The CDR3 contains 14 residues. Trimming cost V 5 bases and J 2 bases; bases outside gene matches: 7. Germline lookup yields CDR1 SQVTM and CDR2 ANQGSEA. CDR3 bases: TGCAGCGTTCCAGCGGGGTCCCTCACAGATACGCAGTATTTT. Residues: CSVPAGSLTDTQYF.

V usage is TRBV5-1 and J usage is TRBJ2-7; TRBD1 aligns across 9 bases. With 4 bases clipped from V and 7 bases from J, the junction kept 9 bases outside the gene matches. The CDR3 is 14 amino acids. Germline-derived CDR1 and CDR2 are SGHRS and YFSETQ. Here the CDR3 reads CASSTAGQGLEQYF. CDR3 sequence (DNA): TGCGCCAGCAGCACTGCGGGACAGGGCCTGGAGCAGTACTTC.

The chain is built from TRBV29-1 and TRBJ1-5; TRBD1 matches at 9 bases. Germline CDR1 is SQVTM and CDR2 is ANQGSEA. The CDR3 spans 13 residues. Trimming removed 6 bases from V and 6 bases from J; junction bases left unmatched: 6. Here the CDR3 DNA reads TGCAGCGTGGGACAGGGTACGGCTCAGCCCCAGCATTTT. This translates into CSVGQGTAQPQHF. The full variable domain, its missing parts supplied by reference TRBV29-1 and TRBJ1-5, is SAVISQKPSRDICQRGTSLTIQCQVDSQVTMMFWYRQQPGQSLTLIATANQGSEATYESGFVIDKFPISRPNLTFSTLTVSNMSPEDSSIYLCSVGQGTAQPQHFGDGTRLSIL.

This sequence joins TRBV7-2 and TRBJ2-3; 7 bases match TRBD2. The length of the CDR3 is 17 residues. With 1 base clipped from V and 0 bases from J, the junction kept 7 bases outside the gene matches. CDR1 and CDR2 (germline): SGHTA, FQGNSA. CDR3 in DNA: TGTGCCAGCAGCTTAGGGCGGGGGTACGGTAGCACAGATACGCAGTATTTT. This sequence encodes CASSLGRGYGSTDTQYF.

The chain recombines TRBV7-8 with TRBJ1-1; unclear D gene. Germline V lookup: CDR1 SGHVS, CDR2 FQNEAQ. The germline V and J ends were trimmed by 1 base and 5 bases, with 11 bases remaining between them. The length of the CDR3 is 14 residues. The CDR3 region is CASSLDRLGTEAFF. The CDR3 DNA reads TGTGCCAGCAGCTTAGACAGATTAGGGACTGAAGCTTTCTTT.

The V gene is TRBV5-1, the J gene TRBJ2-3; 7 bases match TRBD1. This CDR3 comprises 16 residues. The V gene end was trimmed by 1 base and the J gene end by 2 bases; junction bases not matched to a gene: 7. Germline V gives CDR1 SGHRS, CDR2 YFSETQ. The CDR3 spells CASSLWTGENTDTQYF. As DNA, the CDR3 is TGCGCCAGCAGCTTGTGGACAGGAGAGAACACAGATACGCAGTATTTT.

The gene calls are TRBV20-1 and TRBJ1-3; the D gene is possibly TRBD1 (5 bases). Trimming stripped 5 bases from V and 4 bases from J, with 6 bases between. The CDR3 spans 11 residues. Germline V CDR1 and CDR2: DFQATT, SNEGSKA (reference sequence). DNA of the CDR3: TGCAGTGCTGGGACCGGAAACACCATATATTTT. This gives the protein CSAGTGNTIYF.

The chain carries TRBV7-2 and TRBJ1-3; TRBD1 agrees at 7 bases. The CDR3 has 16 residues. Germline V gene sequence: CDR1 SGHTA, CDR2 FQGNSA. V lost 2 bases to trimming and J lost 2 bases; unmatched junction nucleotides: 6. The CDR3: CASSLQGVSAGNTIYF. The CDR3 coding sequence is TGTGCCAGCAGCTTACAGGGGGTGTCGGCTGGAAACACCATATATTTT.

The J gene is TRBJ1-2, the V gene TRBV7-9; D is ambiguous. The germline V gene encodes CDR1 SEHNR and CDR2 FQNEAQ (reference sequence). The CDR3 contains 14 residues. Trimming left V 5 bases short and J 4 bases short, with 14 bases between. DNA of the CDR3: TGTGCCAGCAGCATCGGCCTCGCCCCCTATGGCTACACCTTC. Translating gives CASSIGLAPYGYTF.

The V and J genes are TRBV10-3 and TRBJ2-3, with 14 bases aligning to TRBD2. The CDR3 length is 22 residues. The germline gives CDR1 ENHRY, CDR2 SYGVKD. The J segment lost 0 bases and the V segment lost 3 bases, leaving 17 bases of the junction unmatched. In DNA, the CDR3 is TGTGCCATCAGTGAACCGGGTAATCCGGGGACTAGCGGGGGCTCTAGCACAGATACGCAGTATTTT. Protein sequence: CAISEPGNPGTSGGSSTDTQYF.